A single count supports the clone carrying this T cell receptor beta chain. The sample belongs to a study of blood T cell repertoires in COVID-19. Overall study context: Acute-phase and convalescent COVID-19 samples originated in the United States, Italy and Spain. In each case, the material was cDNA or gDNA derived from T cells, B-cell-depleted T cells, or PBMCs.

CDR3 length: 12 residues. In germline, CDR1 is SGHAT, CDR2 FQNNGV. The V gene lost 2 bases and the J gene lost 5 bases, with 3 bases spanning the gap. Original processing methods: Reference gene primer amplification gave nucleated cell count estimates. The data were produced by immunoSEQ multiplex PCR, yet TCRdb's version contains in-frame clones alone and is incomplete. V and J calls and clone size are those listed in that table; D and trimming were worked out from the DNA. Found here are a few hundred thousand clones, approximately 87% of them singletons; the top ten hold 4.6%. J is TRBJ2-2 and V is TRBV11-2; no clear D. This receptor was identified in a man aged 60 to 75 who had recovered from COVID-19. Sequencing used peripheral blood. The CDR3 loop reads CASSLQTGELFF. CDR3 nucleotide sequence: TGTGCCAGCAGCTTACAGACCGGGGAGCTGTTTTTT.